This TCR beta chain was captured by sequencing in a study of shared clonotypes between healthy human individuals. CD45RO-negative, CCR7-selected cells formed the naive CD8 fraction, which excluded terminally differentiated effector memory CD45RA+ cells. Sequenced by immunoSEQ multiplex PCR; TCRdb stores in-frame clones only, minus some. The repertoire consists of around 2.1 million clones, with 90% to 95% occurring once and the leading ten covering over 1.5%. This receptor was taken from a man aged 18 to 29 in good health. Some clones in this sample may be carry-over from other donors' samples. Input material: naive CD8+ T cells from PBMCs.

The CDR3 reads CASTLAGFTEAFF. The CDR3 DNA is TGTGCCAGCACGCTTGCGGGCTTTACTGAAGCTTTCTTT. The rearrangement links TRBV5-6 to TRBJ1-1; D unresolved. V was clipped by 6 bases and J by 5 bases, with 14 bases between them. Germline-derived CDR1 and CDR2 are SGHDT and YYEEEE. This CDR3 has 13 residues.